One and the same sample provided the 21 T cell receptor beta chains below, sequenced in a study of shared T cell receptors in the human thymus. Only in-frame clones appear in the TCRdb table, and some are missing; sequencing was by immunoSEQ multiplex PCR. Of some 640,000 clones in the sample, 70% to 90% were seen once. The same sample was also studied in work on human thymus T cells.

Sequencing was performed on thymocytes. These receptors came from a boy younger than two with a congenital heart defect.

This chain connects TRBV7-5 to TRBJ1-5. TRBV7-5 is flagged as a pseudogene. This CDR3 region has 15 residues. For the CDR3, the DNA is TGTGCCAGAAGCTTGTTAGGAGTTAGCAATCAGCCCCAGCATTTT. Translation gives CARSLLGVSNQPQHF.

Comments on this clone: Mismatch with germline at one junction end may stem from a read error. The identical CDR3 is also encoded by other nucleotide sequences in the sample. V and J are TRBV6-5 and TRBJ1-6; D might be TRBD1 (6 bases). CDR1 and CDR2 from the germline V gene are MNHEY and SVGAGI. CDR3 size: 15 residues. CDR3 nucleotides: TGTGCCAGCAGTTACTCGAGGACAGATTATTCCCCCCTCCACTTT. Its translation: CASSYSRTDYSPLHF.

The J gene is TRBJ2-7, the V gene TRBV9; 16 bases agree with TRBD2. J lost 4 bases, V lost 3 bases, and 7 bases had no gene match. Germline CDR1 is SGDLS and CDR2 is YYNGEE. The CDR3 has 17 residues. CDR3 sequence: CASSAGLAGGPGYEQYF. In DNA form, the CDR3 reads TGTGCCAGCAGCGCGGGACTAGCGGGAGGGCCGGGTTACGAGCAGTACTTC.

The CDR3 DNA is TGTGCCAGCAGACAAGACTCGCGACCGGGACTAGCGGGAGGGTCCTCCGGCGAGCAGTACTTC. Its protein is CASRQDSRPGLAGGSSGEQYF. The chain is built from TRBV28 and TRBJ2-7; 16 bases align to TRBD2. V dropped 6 bases and J dropped 6; count of bases not matched to a gene: 23. CDR1 and CDR2 from the germline V gene are MDHEN and SYDVKM. The CDR3 is 21 residues long. The whole variable domain, filled in from reference TRBV28 and TRBJ2-7, reads DVKVTQSSRYLVKRTGEKVFLECVQDMDHENMFWYRQDPGLGLRLIYFSYDVKMKEKGDIPEGYSVSREKKERFSLILESASTNQTSMYLCASRQDSRPGLAGGSSGEQYFGPGTRLTVT.

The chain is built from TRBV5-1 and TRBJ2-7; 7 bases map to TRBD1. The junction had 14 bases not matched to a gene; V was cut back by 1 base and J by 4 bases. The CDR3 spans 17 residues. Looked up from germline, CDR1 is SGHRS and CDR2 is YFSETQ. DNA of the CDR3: TGCGCCAGCAGCTTGTGGGACCGTCGACAGGGAAGATACGAGCAGTACTTC. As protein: CASSLWDRRQGRYEQYF.

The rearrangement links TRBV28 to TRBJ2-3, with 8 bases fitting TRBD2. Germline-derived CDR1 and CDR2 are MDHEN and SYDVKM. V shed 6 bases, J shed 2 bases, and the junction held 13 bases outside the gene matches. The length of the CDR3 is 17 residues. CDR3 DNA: TGTGCCAGCAGGGGAGGACTAGCTGATGCCTACACAGATACGCAGTATTTT. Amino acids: CASRGGLADAYTDTQYF.

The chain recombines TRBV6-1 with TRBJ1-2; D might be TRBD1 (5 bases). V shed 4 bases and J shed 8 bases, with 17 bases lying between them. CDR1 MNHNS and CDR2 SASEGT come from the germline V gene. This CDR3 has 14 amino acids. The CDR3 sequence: CASSATDGTGGYTF. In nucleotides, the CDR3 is TGTGCCAGCAGTGCGACGGACGGAACAGGAGGCTACACCTTC.

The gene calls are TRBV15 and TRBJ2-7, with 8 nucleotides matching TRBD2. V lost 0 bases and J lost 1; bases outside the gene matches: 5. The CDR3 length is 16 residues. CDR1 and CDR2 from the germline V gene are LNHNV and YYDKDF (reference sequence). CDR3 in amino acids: CATSRDPRGGSYEQYF. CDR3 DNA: TGTGCCACCAGCAGAGATCCCCGGGGGGGTTCCTACGAGCAGTACTTC.

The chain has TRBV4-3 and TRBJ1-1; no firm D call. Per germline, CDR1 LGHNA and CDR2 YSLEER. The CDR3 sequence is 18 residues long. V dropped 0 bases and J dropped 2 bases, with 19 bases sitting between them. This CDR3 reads CASSQEGALTASNTEAFF. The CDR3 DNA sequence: TGCGCCAGCAGCCAAGAGGGAGCTTTAACTGCAAGTAACACTGAAGCTTTCTTT.

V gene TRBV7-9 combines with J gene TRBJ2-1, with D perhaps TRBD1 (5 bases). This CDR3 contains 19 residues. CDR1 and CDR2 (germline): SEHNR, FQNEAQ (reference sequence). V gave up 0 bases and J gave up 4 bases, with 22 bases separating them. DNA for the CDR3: TGTGCCAGCAGCTTAGCGGGGCACAGGTCCCCCATGTGGTACAATGAGCAGTTCTTC. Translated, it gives CASSLAGHRSPMWYNEQFF.

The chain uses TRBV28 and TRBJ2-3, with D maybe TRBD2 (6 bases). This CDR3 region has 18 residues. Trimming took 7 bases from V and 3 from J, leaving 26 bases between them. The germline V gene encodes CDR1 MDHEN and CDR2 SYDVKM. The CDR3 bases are TGTGCCAGCAAAACTTTAAGGGCGGCAAGAGGAGGGACAGATACGCAGTATTTT. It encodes CASKTLRAARGGTDTQYF.

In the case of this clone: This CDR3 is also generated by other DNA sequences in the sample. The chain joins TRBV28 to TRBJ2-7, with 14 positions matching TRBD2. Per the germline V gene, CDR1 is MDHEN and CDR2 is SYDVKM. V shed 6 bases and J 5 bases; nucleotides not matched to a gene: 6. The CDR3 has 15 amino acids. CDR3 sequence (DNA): TGTGCCAGCAGCCCCGGACTAGCGGGAGGTCACGAGCAGTACTTC. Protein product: CASSPGLAGGHEQYF.

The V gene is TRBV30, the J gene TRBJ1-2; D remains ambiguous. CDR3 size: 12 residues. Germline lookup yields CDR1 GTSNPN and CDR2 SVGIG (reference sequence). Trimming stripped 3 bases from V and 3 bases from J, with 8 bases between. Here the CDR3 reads CAWREDYYGYTF. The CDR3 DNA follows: TGTGCCTGGAGGGAAGACTACTATGGCTACACCTTC.

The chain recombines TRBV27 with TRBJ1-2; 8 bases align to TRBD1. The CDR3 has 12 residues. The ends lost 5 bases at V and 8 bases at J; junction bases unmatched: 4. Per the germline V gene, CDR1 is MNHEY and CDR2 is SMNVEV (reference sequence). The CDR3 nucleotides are TGTGCCAGCAGTCGACAGGGGTTGGGCTACACCTTC. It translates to CASSRQGLGYTF.

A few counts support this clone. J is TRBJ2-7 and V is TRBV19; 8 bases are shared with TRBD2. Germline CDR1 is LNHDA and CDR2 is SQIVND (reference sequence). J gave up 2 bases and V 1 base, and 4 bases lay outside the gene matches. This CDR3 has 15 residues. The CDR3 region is CASSIGTSGPYEQYF. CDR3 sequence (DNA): TGTGCCAGTAGTATAGGAACTAGCGGACCCTACGAGCAGTACTTC.

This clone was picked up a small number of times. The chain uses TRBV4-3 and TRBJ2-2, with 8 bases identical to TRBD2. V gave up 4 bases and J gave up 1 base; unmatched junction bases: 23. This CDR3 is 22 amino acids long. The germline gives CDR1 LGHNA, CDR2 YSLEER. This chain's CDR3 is CASSPRASWGLGRPLNTGELFF. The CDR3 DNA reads TGCGCCAGCAGCCCAAGGGCGTCGTGGGGACTAGGACGACCACTGAACACCGGGGAGCTGTTTTTT.

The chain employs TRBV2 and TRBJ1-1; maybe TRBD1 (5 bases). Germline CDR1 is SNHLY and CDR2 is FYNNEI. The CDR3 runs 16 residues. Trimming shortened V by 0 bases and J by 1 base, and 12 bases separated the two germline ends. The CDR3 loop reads CASSEAVRGPNTEAFF. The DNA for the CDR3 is TGTGCCAGCAGTGAAGCAGTAAGGGGTCCGAACACTGAAGCTTTCTTT.

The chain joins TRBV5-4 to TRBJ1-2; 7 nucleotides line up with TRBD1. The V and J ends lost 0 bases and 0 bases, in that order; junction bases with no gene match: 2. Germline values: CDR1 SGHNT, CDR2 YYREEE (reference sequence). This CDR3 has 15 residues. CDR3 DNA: TGTGCCAGCAGCTTGGTAAGGGGGCCTAACTATGGCTACACCTTC. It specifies CASSLVRGPNYGYTF.

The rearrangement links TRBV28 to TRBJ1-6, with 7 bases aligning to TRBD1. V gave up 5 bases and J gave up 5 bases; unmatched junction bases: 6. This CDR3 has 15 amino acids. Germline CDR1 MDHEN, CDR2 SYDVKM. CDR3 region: CASSHRQGDNSPLHF. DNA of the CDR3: TGTGCCAGCAGTCACAGACAGGGTGATAATTCACCCCTCCACTTT.

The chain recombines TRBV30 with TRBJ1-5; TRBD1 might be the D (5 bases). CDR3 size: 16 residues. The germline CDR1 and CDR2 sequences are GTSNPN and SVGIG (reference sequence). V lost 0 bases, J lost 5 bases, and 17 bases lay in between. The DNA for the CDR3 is TGTGCCTGGAGTGTACCGGAGGGGCAAAGGGATCAGCCCCAGCATTTT. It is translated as CAWSVPEGQRDQPQHF.

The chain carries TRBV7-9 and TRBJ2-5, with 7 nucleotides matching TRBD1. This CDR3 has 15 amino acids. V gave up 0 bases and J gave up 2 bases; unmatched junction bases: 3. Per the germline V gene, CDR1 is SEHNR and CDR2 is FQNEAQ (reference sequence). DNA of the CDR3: TGTGCCAGCAGCTTAGCACGGGACAGACAAGAGACCCAGTACTTC. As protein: CASSLARDRQETQYF.